This T cell receptor (beta chain) was sequenced during a study of control samples from healthy donors and cancer patients. Produced via immunoSEQ multiplex PCR; TCRdb's table is partial and in-frame only. The profile shows 200,000 to 250,000 clones, roughly 94% of them singletons. The V end lost 2 bases, the J end lost 7 bases, and 9 bases lay between the germline ends. CDR1 MNHEY and CDR2 SVGEGT come from the germline V gene. This CDR3 is built from 13 residues. The chain joins TRBV6-2 or TRBV6-3 to TRBJ1-5; D gene ambiguous. The sequence was collected from a man aged 50 to 60 in good health. The sequenced sample consisted of blood. The CDR3 DNA reads TGTGCCAGCAGTTACAGCTCGGGCCAGCCCCAGCATTTT. Amino acids: CASSYSSGQPQHF.